A single sample gave rise to the 29 T cell receptor beta chains below, sequenced in a study of T-cell reconstitution after alpha-beta-depleted transplantation in children. It was with unique molecular identifiers that the TCRbeta library was prepared. TCRdb ran MiXCR on the PCR reads and lists one entry per CDR3 protein. Here the sample spans 73,000 or so distinct CDR3 sequences, 4.9% being singletons. Material: PBMCs, mostly from graft donor cells, obtained 180 days after TCRalphabeta/CD19-depleted stem cell transplant. The receptors stem from a boy less than two years old who had a stem cell transplant for acute myeloid leukemia, so the T cells may come from the graft donor.

This clonotype was counted ten times or more. The chain recombines TRBV7-9 with TRBJ1-1; the match to TRBD1 covers 11 bases. The CDR3 consists of 15 residues. Germline-derived CDR1 and CDR2 are SEHNR and FQNEAQ (reference sequence). V was pared by 5 bases and J by 1 base, with 3 bases of the junction left unmatched. CDR3 sequence reads: CASSLGTGGNTEAFF. The CDR3, as DNA: TGTGCCAGCAGCCTGGGGACAGGGGGGAACACTGAAGCTTTCTTT.

In this sample, this clonotype turned up many times. V and J are TRBV20-1 and TRBJ2-7; the match to TRBD1 covers 9 bases. Germline values: CDR1 DFQATT, CDR2 SNEGSKA (reference sequence). This CDR3 has 14 residues. V lost 4 bases to trimming and J lost 5 bases; unmatched junction nucleotides: 9. CDR3 in DNA: TGCAGTGCTACCCGACAGGGGGGGGCGAACGAGCAGTACGTC. This encodes CSATRQGGANEQYV.

The sample holds many counts of this clonotype. The chain is built from TRBV5-1 and TRBJ1-1; TRBD1 is a possible D gene (6 bases). From germline, CDR1 is SGHRS and CDR2 YFSETQ. Trimming took 0 bases from V and 0 from J, leaving 9 bases between them. The CDR3 is 15 residues long. The CDR3 reads CASSLGRGMNTEAFF. CDR3 in DNA: TGCGCCAGCAGCTTGGGCAGGGGAATGAACACTGAAGCTTTCTTT. The whole variable domain, filled in from reference TRBV5-1 and TRBJ1-1, reads KAGVTQTPRYLIKTRGQQVTLSCSPISGHRSVSWYQQTPGQGLQFLFEYFSETQRNKGNFPGRFSGRQFSNSRSEMNVSTLELGDSALYLCASSLGRGMNTEAFFGQGTRLTVV.

This clonotype was picked up many times. The chain employs TRBV12-3 or TRBV12-4 and TRBJ1-6; D uncertain. Trimming stripped 6 bases from V and 8 bases from J, with 20 bases between. The CDR3 is 16 amino acids. CDR3 coding DNA: TGTGCCAGCAGCGCCCGACGAACAAACCCATATTCACCCCTCCACTTT. It yields the protein CASSARRTNPYSPLHF.

This clonotype was detected ten times or more. This chain links TRBV11-3 with TRBJ2-2; D possibly corresponds to TRBD1 (6 bases). The CDR3 is 17 amino acids. V lost 3 bases and J lost 6, with 20 bases in between. Germline CDR1 and CDR2: SGHNT and YENEEA. CDR3 sequence (DNA): TGTGCCAGCAGCTTTCCCCGGTACAGGGTGTTGGCCGGGGAGCTGTTTTTT. It specifies CASSFPRYRVLAGELFF.

This clonotype was seen many times. The chain carries TRBV5-1 and TRBJ2-2; D possibly corresponds to TRBD1 (5 bases). V lost 1 base to trimming and J lost 5 bases, with 12 bases between them. From germline, CDR1 is SGHRS and CDR2 YFSETQ. The CDR3 contains 15 residues. The CDR3 is CASSLPAQVTGELFF. The CDR3 DNA sequence: TGCGCCAGCAGCTTGCCCGCACAGGTTACCGGGGAGCTGTTTTTT.

At least ten counts were recorded for this clonotype. The chain combines TRBV10-3 with TRBJ2-3; perhaps TRBD2 as D (5 bases). The germline CDR1 and CDR2 sequences are ENHRY and SYGVKD. The CDR3 length is 14 residues. V was shortened by 7 bases and J by 5 bases, with 16 bases between the two germline ends. Here the CDR3 reads CAINDGVSLDTQYF. The CDR3 region has the DNA TGTGCCATCAACGACGGGGTGTCCCTAGATACGCAGTATTTT.

This chain uses TRBV12-3 or TRBV12-4 with TRBJ2-3, with 9 nucleotides matching TRBD2. This CDR3 is built from 17 residues. The junction had 11 bases not matched to a gene; V was cut back by 3 bases and J by 4 bases. This chain's CDR3 is CASSFRASGDASDTQYF. The CDR3 coding sequence is TGTGCCAGCAGTTTTAGGGCTAGCGGGGACGCATCAGATACGCAGTATTTT.

Ten or more counts support this clonotype. The rearrangement joins TRBV28 to TRBJ2-7, with D perhaps matching TRBD1 or TRBD2 (5 bases each). The CDR3 is 16 amino acids. Germline CDR1 reads MDHEN; CDR2 reads SYDVKM. Trimming left V 0 bases short and J 5 bases short, with 17 bases between. The CDR3 loop is CASSLWNTYRDHEQYF. CDR3 bases: TGTGCCAGCAGTTTATGGAATACTTACCGGGACCACGAGCAGTACTTC.

The genes are TRBV7-9 and TRBJ2-5, with no clear D. Germline V gives CDR1 SEHNR, CDR2 FQNEAQ (reference sequence). CDR3 length equals 16 residues. Trimming took 3 bases from V and 0 from J, leaving 14 bases between them. The CDR3 reads CASSFRHVADQETQYF. In DNA form, the CDR3 reads TGTGCCAGCAGCTTTAGGCATGTGGCCGACCAAGAGACCCAGTACTTC.

This clonotype showed up many times. The rearrangement uses TRBV4-3 and TRBJ1-1, with D hard to call. The CDR3 loop spans 15 amino acids. The germline gives CDR1 LGHNA, CDR2 YSLEER. Trimming pared 4 bases from V and 1 base from J, leaving 13 bases between. CDR3 in amino acids: CASSPQVRENTEAFF. The CDR3 coding sequence is TGCGCCAGCAGCCCCCAAGTGCGGGAGAACACTGAAGCTTTCTTT.

This clonotype was seen ten or more times. The rearrangement uses TRBV11-2 and TRBJ1-4; D is unresolved. V lost 5 bases, J lost 4 bases, and 11 bases lay in between. Germline assignment: CDR1 SGHAT and CDR2 FQNNGV. The CDR3 has 14 residues. CDR3 protein: CASSLSRLNEKLFF. DNA for the CDR3: TGTGCCAGCAGCCTCAGCCGACTTAATGAAAAACTGTTTTTT.

Remarks on this clonotype: Possible read error: a much larger clone is one base away. The chain combines TRBV20-1 with TRBJ2-5; D possibly uses TRBD1 or TRBD2 (5 bases each). Trimming stripped 1 base from V and 4 bases from J, with 10 bases between. The CDR3 is made up of 13 amino acids. The V gene's germline CDR1 is DFQATT and CDR2 SNEGSKA (reference sequence). The CDR3 reads CSARVGTRETQYF. CDR3 nucleotides: TGCAGTGCTAGAGTGGGGACCCGAGAGACCCAGTACTTC.

This clonotype was counted at least ten times. This sequence joins TRBV5-6 and TRBJ2-2; the D is unclear. Germline V gene lookup returns CDR1 SGHDT and CDR2 YYEEEE. The CDR3 has 14 amino acids. Trimming removed 2 bases from V and 5 bases from J, with 10 bases in between. The CDR3: CASSFNSRTGELFF. CDR3 coding DNA: TGTGCCAGCAGCTTCAATAGCAGAACCGGGGAGCTGTTTTTT.

In its sample, this clonotype was seen many times. CDR3: CASSQDMTGGQPQHF. CDR3 coding DNA: TGTGCCAGCAGCCAAGATATGACGGGGGGTCAGCCCCAGCATTTT. V and J are TRBV3-1 and TRBJ1-5; perhaps TRBD1 as D (5 bases). Per the germline V gene, CDR1 is LGHDT and CDR2 is YNNKEL (reference sequence). This CDR3 has 15 residues. V was trimmed by 0 bases and J by 6 bases, leaving 12 bases between them.

This clonotype was observed at least ten times. This sequence joins TRBV12-3 or TRBV12-4 and TRBJ2-2; TRBD2 might be the D (5 bases). V was shortened by 6 bases and J by 14 bases, with 19 bases between the two germline ends. The CDR3 runs to 13 residues. CDR3 region: CASSPGPTGSLFF. The CDR3 DNA follows: TGTGCCAGCAGCCCAGGACCGACGGGGTCTCTGTTTTTT.

The table lists this clonotype with many counts. V is TRBV14 and J is TRBJ1-1, with D perhaps matching TRBD1 (5 bases). Between the trimmed V and J ends, which lost 4 bases and 4 bases, there was a span of 19 bases. This CDR3 has 16 residues. Germline lookup yields CDR1 SGHDN and CDR2 FVKESK. CDR3: CASSPLYQGDFTEAFF. The CDR3 DNA reads TGTGCCAGCAGCCCCCTTTACCAGGGTGATTTCACTGAAGCTTTCTTT.

This clonotype came up many times. Written as DNA, the CDR3 is TGTGCCAGCAGCTTAGGGGCCCCGCGGTACAATGAGCAGTTCTTC. This codes for CASSLGAPRYNEQFF. The chain recombines TRBV7-2 with TRBJ2-1; D unclear. There are 15 residues in the CDR3. The germline gives CDR1 SGHTA, CDR2 FQGNSA. V was shortened by 1 base and J by 4 bases, with 11 bases between the two germline ends. Filled out from reference TRBV7-2 and TRBJ2-1, the complete variable domain reads GAGVSQSPSNKVTEKGKDVELRCDPISGHTALYWYRQSLGQGLEFLIYFQGNSAPDKSGLPSDRFSAERTGGSVSTLTIQRTQQEDSAVYLCASSLGAPRYNEQFFGPGTRLTVL.

At least ten counts were recorded for this clonotype. The V gene is TRBV6-5, the J gene TRBJ1-1, with D perhaps TRBD1 (5 bases). The V end was cut by 6 bases, the J end by 0 bases, with 14 bases between. The CDR3 sequence is 15 residues long. CDR1 is MNHEY, CDR2 SVGAGI, per germline. This CDR3 reads CASRSSGTLNTEAFF. DNA of the CDR3: TGTGCCAGCAGAAGCTCCGGGACGTTGAACACTGAAGCTTTCTTT.

This clonotype was counted at least ten times. This chain links TRBV11-2 with TRBJ1-4; D remains unclear. With 1 base removed from V and 7 bases from J, the gap between germline ends came to 19 bases. The CDR3 is 17 residues long. In germline, CDR1 is SGHAT, CDR2 FQNNGV. The CDR3 DNA reads as TGTGCCAGCAGCTTAGTCGTTGGTGGGCTGTGGGGTGAAAAACTGTTTTTT. The encoded protein is CASSLVVGGLWGEKLFF. The full variable domain, completed using reference TRBV11-2 and TRBJ1-4, is EAGVAQSPRYKIIEKRQSVAFWCNPISGHATLYWYQQILGQGPKLLIQFQNNGVVDDSQLPKDRFSAERLKGVDSTLKIQPAKLEDSAVYLCASSLVVGGLWGEKLFFGSGTQLSVL.

This clonotype has ten or more counts. The chain combines TRBV2 with TRBJ2-1, with D maybe TRBD1 (6 bases). The CDR3 is made up of 15 amino acids. From germline, CDR1 is SNHLY and CDR2 FYNNEI. The V end lost 2 bases, the J end lost 4 bases, and 12 bases lay between the germline ends. CDR3 protein: CASSERDTYYNEQFF. In nucleotides, the CDR3 is TGTGCCAGCAGTGAACGGGACACCTATTACAATGAGCAGTTCTTC.

Ten or more counts support this clonotype. The V gene is TRBV20-1, the J gene TRBJ1-2; possibly TRBD1 for D (6 bases). Trimming took 0 bases from V and 4 from J, leaving 12 bases between them. Germline CDR1 reads DFQATT; CDR2 reads SNEGSKA (reference sequence). CDR3 length equals 14 residues. CDR3 nucleotide sequence: TGCAGTGCTAGAGATCAGGGGCGCGGCTATGGCTACACCTTC. Translation gives CSARDQGRGYGYTF.

This clonotype occurred many times. The V gene is TRBV20-1, the J gene TRBJ2-5, with D possibly being TRBD1 or TRBD2 (5 bases each). Germline V lookup: CDR1 DFQATT, CDR2 SNEGSKA (reference sequence). V lost 3 bases and J 1 base, leaving 18 bases between the germline ends. The CDR3 sequence is 16 residues long. The CDR3 protein is CSASLPEGLFQETQYF. In nucleotides, the CDR3 is TGCAGTGCTAGCCTCCCCGAGGGGCTATTCCAAGAGACCCAGTACTTC.

In its sample, this clonotype was seen many times. This rearrangement joins TRBV20-1 to TRBJ2-1; 10 bases are shared with TRBD2. CDR1 is DFQATT, CDR2 SNEGSKA, per germline (reference sequence). There are 16 residues in the CDR3. V lost 5 bases and J lost 4; bases outside the gene matches: 11. In nucleotides, the CDR3 is TGCAGTGCTGCTAGCGGGGGCCTGTTCGGGTACAATGAGCAGTTCTTC. Amino acids: CSAASGGLFGYNEQFF.

This clonotype was recorded at least ten times. This chain uses TRBV3-1 with TRBJ1-4; no firm D call. This CDR3 has 14 amino acids. Germline CDR1 reads LGHDT; CDR2 reads YNNKEL (reference sequence). Trimming pared 2 bases from V and 5 bases from J, leaving 9 bases between. DNA for the CDR3: TGTGCCAGCAGCCAAAGGCAGGCCAATGAAAAACTGTTTTTT. Its protein product is CASSQRQANEKLFF.

This clonotype was picked up many times. The chain couples TRBV18 to TRBJ2-1, with a tentative D call TRBD2 (6 bases). V was shortened by 4 bases and J by 5 bases, with 6 bases between the two germline ends. This CDR3 is 12 amino acids long. Germline assignment: CDR1 KGHSH and CDR2 LQKENI. CDR3 in DNA: TGTGCCAGCTCACGGACTAACAATGAGCAGTTCTTC. Translated: CASSRTNNEQFF.

This clonotype was counted many times. V gene TRBV20-1 combines with J gene TRBJ2-5, with 13 nucleotides matching TRBD2. Germline V CDR1 and CDR2: DFQATT, SNEGSKA (reference sequence). The CDR3 covers 13 residues. V was clipped by 6 bases and J by 7 bases; unmatched bases: 5. CDR3 coding DNA: TGCAGTGCCGGGACTAGCGGGGTGGGGACCCAGTACTTC. It encodes CSAGTSGVGTQYF.

This clonotype has at least ten counts. This sequence joins TRBV7-9 and TRBJ2-7; D unclear. CDR3 size: 12 residues. V was cut by 0 bases and J by 3 bases, with 3 bases left in between. Germline V gene data show CDR1 as SEHNR and CDR2 as FQNEAQ (reference sequence). The CDR3 DNA is TGTGCCAGCAGCTTAGCGGTCTACGAGCAGTACGTC. Protein sequence: CASSLAVYEQYV.

This clonotype was recorded many times. The V and J genes are TRBV12-3 or TRBV12-4 and TRBJ2-7; no clear D. V lost 8 bases and J lost 3, with 8 bases in between. The CDR3 totals 11 residues. For the CDR3, the DNA is TGTGCCAGCCAAATCGGCTACGAGCAGTACTTC. Protein product: CASQIGYEQYF.